Sequencing of this T cell receptor beta chain was carried out in a study of blood T cell repertoires in COVID-19. Overall study context: Material from acute and convalescent COVID-19 was sourced from the United States, Italy and Spain. In each case, the material was cDNA or gDNA derived from T cells, B-cell-depleted T cells, or PBMCs.

V lost 5 bases, J lost 4 bases, and 12 bases lay in between. This CDR3 is 13 amino acids long. Germline values: CDR1 SGHDT, CDR2 YYEEEE. Under the authors' procedure: Amplifying reference gene primers gave estimates of nucleated cell counts. Assay: immunoSEQ multiplex PCR; the TCRdb copy retains only in-frame clones and omits some. That table furnishes V, J and clone size, whereas the DNA furnished D and trimming. The table has a few hundred thousand clones, roughly 85% seen once; the top ten hold 3.5% to 5.5%. This clonotype was obtained from a man aged 55-75 years who had recovered from COVID-19. The chain has TRBV5-6 and TRBJ1-1, with TRBD1 as a possible D gene (5 bases). Sequences were obtained from peripheral blood. For the CDR3, the DNA is TGTGCCAGCAGGGCCCCCGGGGGCACTGAAGCTTTCTTT. The encoded protein is CASRAPGGTEAFF.